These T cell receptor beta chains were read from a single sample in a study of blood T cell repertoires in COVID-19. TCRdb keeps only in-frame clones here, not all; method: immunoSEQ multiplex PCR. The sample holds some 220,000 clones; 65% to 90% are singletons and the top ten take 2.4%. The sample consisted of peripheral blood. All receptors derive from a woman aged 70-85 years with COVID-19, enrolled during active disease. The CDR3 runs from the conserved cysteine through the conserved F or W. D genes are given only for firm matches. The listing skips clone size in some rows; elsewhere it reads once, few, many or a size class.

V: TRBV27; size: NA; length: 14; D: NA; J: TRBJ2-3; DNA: TGTGCCAGCAGTAGACAGGCTAGCACAGATACGCAGTATTTT; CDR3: CASSRQASTDTQYF
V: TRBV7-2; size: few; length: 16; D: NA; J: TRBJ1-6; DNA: TGTGCCAGCAGCCCCCAAGCGACAAGGGGGAATTCACCCCTCCACTTT; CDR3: CASSPQATRGNSPLHF
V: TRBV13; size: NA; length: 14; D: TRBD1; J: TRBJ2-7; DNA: TGTGCCAGCAGCTTAGGGGACAGGGGCCACGAGCAGTACTTC; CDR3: CASSLGDRGHEQYF
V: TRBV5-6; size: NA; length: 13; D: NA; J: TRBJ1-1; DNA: TGTGCCAGCGCGGGACGGATGAACACTGAAGCTTTCTTT; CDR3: CASAGRMNTEAFF
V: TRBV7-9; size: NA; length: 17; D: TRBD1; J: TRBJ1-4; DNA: TGTGCCAGCAGCCTGGTCCCGGGACAGGTTCAGAATGAAAAACTGTTTTTT; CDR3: CASSLVPGQVQNEKLFF
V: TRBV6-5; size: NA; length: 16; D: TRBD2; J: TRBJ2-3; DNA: TGTGCCAGCAGTTACCCCAGCGGGAGTGGAGCAGATACGCAGTATTTT; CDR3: CASSYPSGSGADTQYF
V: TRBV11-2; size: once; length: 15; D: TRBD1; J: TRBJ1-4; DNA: TGTGCCAGCAGGCCTACCGGGACAGGGTACGAAAAACTGTTTTTT; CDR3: CASRPTGTGYEKLFF
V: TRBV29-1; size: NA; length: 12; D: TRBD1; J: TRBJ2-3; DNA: TGCAGCGTGGGACAGGCTCCAGATACGCAGTATTTT; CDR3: CSVGQAPDTQYF
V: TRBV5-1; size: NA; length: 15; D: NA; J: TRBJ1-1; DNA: TGCGCCAGCAGCTTCGGACAGACTCAAAACACTGAAGCTTTCTTT; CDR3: CASSFGQTQNTEAFF
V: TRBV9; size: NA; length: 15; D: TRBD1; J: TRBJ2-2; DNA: TGTGCCAGCAGCGTCCGGGACAGGAACACCGGGGAGCTGTTTTTT; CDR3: CASSVRDRNTGELFF
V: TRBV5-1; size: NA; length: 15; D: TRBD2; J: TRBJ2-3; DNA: TGCGCCAGCAGCGAGACTAGCGGGTACACAGATACGCAGTATTTT; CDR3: CASSETSGYTDTQYF
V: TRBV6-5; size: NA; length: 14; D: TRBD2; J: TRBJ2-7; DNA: TGTGCCAGCAGAGGGACTAGCGGGGTCTACGAGCAGTACTTC; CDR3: CASRGTSGVYEQYF
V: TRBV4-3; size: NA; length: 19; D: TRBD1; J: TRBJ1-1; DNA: TGCGCCAGCAGCCACGCAAACAGGGGGCTAGACTATATGAACACTGAAGCTTTCTTT; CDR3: CASSHANRGLDYMNTEAFF
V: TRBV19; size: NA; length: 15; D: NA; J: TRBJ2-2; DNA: TGTGCCAGTAGTTTGGCAGTATTGAACACCGGGGAGCTGTTTTTT; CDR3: CASSLAVLNTGELFF
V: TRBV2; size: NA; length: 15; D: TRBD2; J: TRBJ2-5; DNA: TGTGCCAGCAGTGGGACTAGCGGGTTGCAAGAGACCCAGTACTTC; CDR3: CASSGTSGLQETQYF
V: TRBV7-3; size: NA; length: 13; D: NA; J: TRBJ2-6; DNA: TGTGCCAGCAGCCTAGGTGGGGCCAACGTCCTGACTTTC; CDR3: CASSLGGANVLTF
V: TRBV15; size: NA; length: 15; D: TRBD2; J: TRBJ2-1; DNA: TGTGCCACCAGCAAGGGACTAGCGGAATACAATGAGCAGTTCTTC; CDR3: CATSKGLAEYNEQFF
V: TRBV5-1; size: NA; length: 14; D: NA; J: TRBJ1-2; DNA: TGCGCCAGCAGCTTTGGGAGCACTAACTATGGCTACACCTTC; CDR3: CASSFGSTNYGYTF
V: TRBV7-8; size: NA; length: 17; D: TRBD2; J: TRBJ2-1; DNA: TGTGCCAGCAGCTCTCTAGCGGGAGTTTCCTCCTACAATGAGCAGTTCTTC; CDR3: CASSSLAGVSSYNEQFF
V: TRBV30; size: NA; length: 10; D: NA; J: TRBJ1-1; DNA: TGTGCCTGGTATTCGGGAAAAGCTTTCTTT; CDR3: CAWYSGKAFF
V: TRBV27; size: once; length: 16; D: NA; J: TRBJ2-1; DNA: TGTGCCAGCAGCTTATCGGCGGGGACCTCCTACAATGAGCAGTTCTTC; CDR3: CASSLSAGTSYNEQFF
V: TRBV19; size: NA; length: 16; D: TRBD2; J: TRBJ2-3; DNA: TGTGCCAGTAGTATAGTCCTAGCGGGAGGCACAGATACGCAGTATTTT; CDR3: CASSIVLAGGTDTQYF
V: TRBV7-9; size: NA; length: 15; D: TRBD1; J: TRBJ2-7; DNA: TGTGCCAGCAGAAGGACAGGGGGTAGTGGGTACGAGCAGTACTTC; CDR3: CASRRTGGSGYEQYF
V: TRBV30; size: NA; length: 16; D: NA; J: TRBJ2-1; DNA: TGTGCCTGGAGTGAACTGGGGGGAAGCTCCTACAATGAGCAGTTCTTC; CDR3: CAWSELGGSSYNEQFF
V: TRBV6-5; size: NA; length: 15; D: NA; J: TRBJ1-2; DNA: TGTGCCAGCAGTCCTCCGGGAGGGAGAGGCGCTGGCTACACCTTC; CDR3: CASSPPGGRGAGYTF
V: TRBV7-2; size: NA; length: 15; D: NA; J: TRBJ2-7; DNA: TGTGCCAGCAGCTTAGCAGGGGGTTCCTCCTACGAGCAGTACTTC; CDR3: CASSLAGGSSYEQYF
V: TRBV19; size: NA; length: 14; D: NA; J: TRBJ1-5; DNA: TGTGCCAGTAACCTGAGTCCGTTAAATCAGCCCCAGCATTTT; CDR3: CASNLSPLNQPQHF